The source of this T cell receptor (beta chain) is a study of T cells in Graves' hyperthyroidism and ophthalmopathy. To note about this clonotype: What it binds is not known.

Amplified TCR beta CDR3 regions derived from RNA transcripts. The TCR CDR3 was amplified in a first-round RT-PCR using the HTBI primer set. TCRdb reprocessed the multiplex PCR reads with MiXCR, giving one entry per CDR3 protein. The profile covers around 540,000 distinct CDR3 sequences, with roughly 50% appearing a single time and nearly 8.5% taken by the ten largest. Notes on the study in general: Blood also contained most expanded thyroid clonotypes above 0.001. From stable hyperthyroidism, ophthalmopathy was set apart by a 13 V-J model.

It was considered stable Graves' hyperthyroidism when ophthalmopathy did not progress within 18 months. Diagnosing involved the use of clinical symptoms, serum thyroxine and TRAb, thyroid ultrasound and orbital computed tomography. The receptor's source is a woman aged 18 to 35 with Graves' hyperthyroidism. Sequenced sample: peripheral blood or thyroid tissue (not recorded which).

CDR3 DNA sequence: TGTGCCAGCAGTGTTTCCAGGGGTAATGAAGCTTTCTTT. Translating it yields CASSVSRGNEAFF. The chain carries TRBV2 and TRBJ1-1, with D maybe TRBD1 (6 bases). The CDR3 has 13 residues. With 4 bases removed from V and 7 bases from J, the gap between germline ends came to 13 bases. Per germline, CDR1 SNHLY and CDR2 FYNNEI.